These 18 T cell receptor beta chains originate from one sample sequenced in a study of T-cell memory formation after mild COVID-19. TCRdb reprocessed the 5' RACE reads with MiXCR, giving one entry per CDR3 protein. The sample records about 82,000 distinct CDR3 sequences, roughly 16% being singletons. What was sequenced was PBMCs or a T cell subset sorted from them (not recorded which). The receptors originated from a man aged 18 to 29 who had mild COVID-19 (a few samples of this study predate the infection). Cell type and time point are not known.

This clonotype was recorded many times. The chain joins TRBV7-8 to TRBJ2-2; 8 nucleotides agree with TRBD2. This CDR3 region has 18 residues. V dropped 1 base and J dropped 0; count of bases not matched to a gene: 7. Germline-derived CDR1 and CDR2 are SGHVS and FQNEAQ. The CDR3 DNA follows: TGTGCCAGCAGCTTAGGTGCGGGGGGCTATCCGAACACCGGGGAGCTGTTTTTT. Protein product: CASSLGAGGYPNTGELFF.

This clonotype was seen ten or more times. DNA of the CDR3: TGCGCCAGCGGATGGACAGAGAGCTCCTACGAGCAGTACGTC. Translated, it gives CASGWTESSYEQYV. The gene calls are TRBV5-1 and TRBJ2-7; D is perhaps TRBD1 (6 bases). V shed 7 bases and J shed 0 bases, with 14 bases lying between them. Germline assignment: CDR1 SGHRS and CDR2 YFSETQ. CDR3 length: 14 residues.

This sequence joins TRBV12-3 or TRBV12-4 and TRBJ2-7; D is possibly TRBD1 (5 bases). The CDR3 spans 13 residues. The V end was cut by 2 bases, the J end by 2 bases, with 7 bases between. In DNA, the CDR3 is TGTGCCAGCAGTTTACAGGGTCCCTACGAGCAGTACTTC. Protein: CASSLQGPYEQYF.

This clonotype occurred a few times. The chain employs TRBV9 and TRBJ2-1, with TRBD2 identical over 8 bases. The CDR3 has 16 residues. With 4 bases clipped from V and 4 bases from J, the junction kept 10 bases outside the gene matches. Per germline, CDR1 SGDLS and CDR2 YYNGEE. This chain's CDR3 is CASSPGAGGQYNEQFF. CDR3 sequence (DNA): TGTGCCAGCAGCCCAGGCGCGGGGGGCCAATACAATGAGCAGTTCTTC.

This clonotype was recorded a few times. The chain employs TRBV4-1 and TRBJ2-3; unclear D gene. The V gene lost 2 bases and the J gene lost 3 bases, with 12 bases spanning the gap. The CDR3 runs to 15 residues. From germline, CDR1 is MGHRA and CDR2 YSYEKL. The CDR3 region is CASSQFRTDTDTQYF. For the CDR3, the DNA is TGCGCCAGCAGCCAATTTCGGACCGATACAGATACGCAGTATTTT.

V usage is TRBV4-1 and J usage is TRBJ2-5; TRBD2 agrees at 10 bases. Looked up from germline, CDR1 is MGHRA and CDR2 is YSYEKL. The CDR3 consists of 15 residues. Unmatched junction bases numbered 6, after V lost 5 bases and J lost 3 bases. The CDR3 nucleotides are TGCGCCAGCAGCGACTGGACTAGCGGAAAAGAGACCCAGTACTTC. Translating gives CASSDWTSGKETQYF.

This sequence joins TRBV5-6 and TRBJ2-2; maybe TRBD2 (6 bases). This CDR3 spans 16 amino acids. Germline CDR1 and CDR2: SGHDT and YYEEEE. V was pared by 4 bases and J by 6 bases, with 19 bases between. The CDR3 loop reads CASSDSSSGSPGELFF. The DNA of the CDR3 is TGTGCCAGCAGCGATTCGTCCAGCGGGTCCCCCGGGGAGCTGTTTTTT.

The chain links TRBV5-1 to TRBJ2-1; D is perhaps TRBD1 (7 bases). The germline V and J ends were trimmed by 4 bases and 0 bases, with 11 bases remaining between them. The CDR3 covers 15 residues. The germline V gene has CDR1 SGHRS and CDR2 YFSETQ. The CDR3 spells CASSAGTDSYNEQFF. As DNA, the CDR3 is TGCGCCAGCAGCGCGGGGACAGACTCCTACAATGAGCAGTTCTTC.

The rearrangement joins TRBV12-3 or TRBV12-4 to TRBJ2-2; D gene unclear. The ends were cut back, 7 bases at V and 3 bases at J, with 15 bases in the middle. The CDR3 runs 15 residues. The chain's CDR3 is CASTDPSRHTGELFF. CDR3 bases: TGTGCCAGCACCGACCCGTCTCGACACACCGGGGAGCTGTTTTTT.

The J gene is TRBJ2-2, the V gene TRBV4-1; D ambiguous. Trimming shortened V by 4 bases and J by 1 base, and 13 bases separated the two germline ends. Germline V gene lookup returns CDR1 MGHRA and CDR2 YSYEKL. There are 16 residues in the CDR3. Here the CDR3 reads CASSPRSSLNTGELFF. CDR3 coding DNA: TGCGCCAGCAGCCCGCGGTCTAGTTTGAACACCGGGGAGCTGTTTTTT.

At least ten counts were recorded for this clonotype. The gene calls are TRBV15 and TRBJ2-3; TRBD2 is a possible D gene (5 bases). The CDR3 length is 17 residues. The V and J ends lost 0 bases and 2 bases respectively, with 15 bases between them. The germline V gene has CDR1 LNHNV and CDR2 YYDKDF (reference sequence). The CDR3: CATSRERRQTLTDTQYF. The CDR3 DNA follows: TGTGCCACCAGCAGAGAGAGGAGGCAGACCCTCACAGATACGCAGTATTTT. The entire variable domain, with the rest obtained from reference TRBV15 and TRBJ2-3, is as follows: DAMVIQNPRYQVTQFGKPVTLSCSQTLNHNVMYWYQQKSSQAPKLLFHYYDKDFNNEADTPDNFQSRRPNTSFCFLDIRSPGLGDTAMYLCATSRERRQTLTDTQYFGPGTRLTVL.

This clonotype was counted between two and nine times. This chain joins TRBV7-9 and TRBJ2-3; maybe TRBD1 (6 bases). V lost 5 bases, J lost 1 base, and 13 bases lay in between. The CDR3 sequence is 15 residues long. Germline V gene lookup returns CDR1 SEHNR and CDR2 FQNEAQ (reference sequence). This CDR3 is CASSPAWGRTDTQYF. The CDR3 DNA reads TGTGCCAGCAGCCCCGCATGGGGGCGCACAGATACGCAGTATTTT.

This clonotype has only a few counts. The chain has TRBV5-1 and TRBJ2-1; D ambiguous. CDR1 and CDR2 (germline): SGHRS, YFSETQ. The CDR3 loop spans 11 amino acids. V lost 5 bases and J lost 4, with 4 bases in between. This CDR3 is CASRMYNEQFF. Written as DNA, the CDR3 is TGCGCCAGCAGGATGTACAATGAGCAGTTCTTC.

The chain is built from TRBV6-5 and TRBJ2-2, with D uncertain. The CDR3 covers 16 residues. The V gene's germline CDR1 is MNHEY and CDR2 SVGAGI. The V gene lost 2 bases and the J gene lost 0 bases, with 10 bases spanning the gap. For the CDR3, the DNA is TGTGCCAGCAGTTACCGGACCGAAACGAACACCGGGGAGCTGTTTTTT. Its translation: CASSYRTETNTGELFF.

This clonotype was counted only a few times. The chain has TRBV5-1 and TRBJ1-2; TRBD1 agrees at 7 bases. CDR1 SGHRS and CDR2 YFSETQ come from the germline V gene. V was pared by 0 bases and J by 3 bases, with 8 bases of the junction left unmatched. CDR3 length: 16 amino acids. CDR3 nucleotide sequence: TGCGCCAGCAGCTTGGAGTCGGGGACAGTCGACTATGGCTACACCTTC. Its translation is CASSLESGTVDYGYTF.

This clonotype was seen many times. J is TRBJ2-3 and V is TRBV4-3, with D maybe TRBD2 (5 bases). Looked up from germline, CDR1 is LGHNA and CDR2 is YSLEER. The length of the CDR3 is 15 residues. V dropped 0 bases and J dropped 6 bases, with 13 bases sitting between them. This CDR3 is CASSQDERAGDTQYF. For the CDR3, the DNA is TGCGCCAGCAGCCAAGACGAGAGGGCCGGGGATACGCAGTATTTT.

This clonotype was detected only a few times. This rearrangement joins TRBV19 to TRBJ2-1, with D hard to call. The germline V gene encodes CDR1 LNHDA and CDR2 SQIVND (reference sequence). The V and J ends lost 4 bases and 1 base respectively, with 8 bases between them. The CDR3 has 14 residues. DNA of the CDR3: TGTGCCAGTAGTACCATAGGGTCCTACAATGAGCAGTTCTTC. Its protein is CASSTIGSYNEQFF.

The genes are TRBV6-5 and TRBJ2-2; no firm D call. Trimming took off 2 bases at V and 7 bases at J, with 8 bases between the two ends. From germline, CDR1 is MNHEY and CDR2 SVGAGI. There are 13 residues in the CDR3. DNA of the CDR3: TGTGCCAGCAGTTACCAGTTTGGCGGGGAGCTGTTTTTT. Protein: CASSYQFGGELFF.